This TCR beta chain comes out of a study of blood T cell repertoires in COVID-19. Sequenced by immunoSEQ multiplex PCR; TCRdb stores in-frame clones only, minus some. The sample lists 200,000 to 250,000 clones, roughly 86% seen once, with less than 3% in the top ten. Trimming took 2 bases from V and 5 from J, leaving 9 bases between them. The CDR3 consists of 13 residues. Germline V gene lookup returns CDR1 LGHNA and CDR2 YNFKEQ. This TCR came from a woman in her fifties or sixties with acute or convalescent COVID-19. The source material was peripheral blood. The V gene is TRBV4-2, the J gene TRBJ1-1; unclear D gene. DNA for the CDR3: TGTGCCAGCAGCCAAATCGAAGCTACTGAAGCTTTCTTT. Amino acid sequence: CASSQIEATEAFF.